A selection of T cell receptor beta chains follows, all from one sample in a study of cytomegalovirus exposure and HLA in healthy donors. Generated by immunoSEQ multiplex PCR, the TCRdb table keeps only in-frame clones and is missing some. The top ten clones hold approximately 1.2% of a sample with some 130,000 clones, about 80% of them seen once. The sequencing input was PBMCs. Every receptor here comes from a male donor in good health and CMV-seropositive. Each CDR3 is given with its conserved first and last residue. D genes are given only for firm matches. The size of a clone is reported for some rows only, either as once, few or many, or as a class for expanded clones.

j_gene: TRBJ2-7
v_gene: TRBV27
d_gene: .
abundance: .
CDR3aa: CASSPPGSYEQYF
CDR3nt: TGTGCCAGCAGTCCTCCGGGATCCTACGAGCAGTACTTC

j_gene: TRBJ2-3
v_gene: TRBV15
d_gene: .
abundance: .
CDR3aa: CATSSATRDTQYF
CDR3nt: TGTGCCACCAGCAGCGCGACGAGGGATACGCAGTATTTT

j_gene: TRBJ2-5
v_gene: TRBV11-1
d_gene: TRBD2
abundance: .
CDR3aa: CASSFRRSGAFPETQYF
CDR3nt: TGTGCCAGCAGCTTTAGGCGAAGCGGGGCTTTTCCGGAGACCCAGTACTTC

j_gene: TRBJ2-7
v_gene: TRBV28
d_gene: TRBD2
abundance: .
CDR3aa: CASRASGTYYEQYF
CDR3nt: TGTGCCAGCAGGGCTAGCGGGACCTACTACGAGCAGTACTTC

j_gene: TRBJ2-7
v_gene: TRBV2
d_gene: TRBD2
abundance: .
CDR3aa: CASAEAGLVSYEQYF
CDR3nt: TGTGCCAGCGCCGAGGCGGGACTAGTCTCCTACGAGCAGTACTTC

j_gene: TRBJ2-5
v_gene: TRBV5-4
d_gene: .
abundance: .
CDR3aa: CASSFGPLQGLGEQYF
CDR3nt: TGTGCCAGCAGCTTCGGACCTTTACAGGGTTTGGGGGAGCAGTACTTC

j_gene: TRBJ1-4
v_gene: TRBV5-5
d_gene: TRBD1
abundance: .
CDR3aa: CASSFVLDRGLSNEKLFF
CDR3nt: TGTGCCAGCAGCTTTGTTTTGGACAGGGGGCTGAGCAATGAAAAACTGTTTTTT

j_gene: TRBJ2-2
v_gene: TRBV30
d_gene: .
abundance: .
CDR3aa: CACSRQQNTGELFF
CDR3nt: TGTGCCTGCTCCCGACAGCAGAACACCGGGGAGCTGTTTTTT

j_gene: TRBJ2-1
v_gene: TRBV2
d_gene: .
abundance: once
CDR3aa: CASSDVQGLVYNEQFF
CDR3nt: TGTGCCAGCAGTGATGTTCAGGGGTTAGTCTACAATGAGCAGTTCTTC

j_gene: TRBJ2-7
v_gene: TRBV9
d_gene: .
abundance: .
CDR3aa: CASSVGGQGSYEQYF
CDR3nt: TGTGCCAGCAGCGTAGGGGGTCAGGGGTCCTACGAGCAGTACTTC

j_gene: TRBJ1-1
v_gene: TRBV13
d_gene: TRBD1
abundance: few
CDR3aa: CASSLRGQENTEAFF
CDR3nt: TGTGCCAGCAGCTTACGGGGACAGGAAAACACTGAAGCTTTCTTT

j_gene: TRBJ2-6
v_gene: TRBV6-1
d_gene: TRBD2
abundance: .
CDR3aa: CASSGGGAGGANVLTF
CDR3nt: TGTGCCAGCAGTGGCGGGGGGGCAGGTGGGGCCAACGTCCTGACTTTC

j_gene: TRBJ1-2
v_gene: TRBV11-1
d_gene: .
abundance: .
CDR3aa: CASSLERGLGGYTF
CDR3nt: TGTGCCAGCAGCTTAGAGCGGGGCCTCGGTGGCTACACCTTC

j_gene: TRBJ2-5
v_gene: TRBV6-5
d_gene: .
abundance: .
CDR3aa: CASSYSRGGGQETQYF
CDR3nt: TGTGCCAGCAGTTACTCGAGGGGGGGAGGGCAAGAGACCCAGTACTTC

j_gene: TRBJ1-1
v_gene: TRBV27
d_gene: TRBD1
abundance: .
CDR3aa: CASSPGQGFSYTEAFF
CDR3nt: TGTGCCAGCAGCCCCGGACAGGGATTCTCCTACACTGAAGCTTTCTTT

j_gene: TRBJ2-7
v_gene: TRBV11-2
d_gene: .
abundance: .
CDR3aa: CASSLGFLDIFSYEQYF
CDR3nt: TGTGCCAGCAGCTTAGGGTTCTTAGACATTTTCTCCTACGAGCAGTACTTC

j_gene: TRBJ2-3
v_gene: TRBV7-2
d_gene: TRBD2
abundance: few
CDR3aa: CASSSWEGTDTQYF
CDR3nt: TGTGCCAGCAGCTCTTGGGAGGGGACAGATACGCAGTATTTT

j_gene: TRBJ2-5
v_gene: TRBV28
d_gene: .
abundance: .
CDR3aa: CASSPPGLQETQYF
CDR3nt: TGTGCCAGCAGTCCTCCAGGGCTTCAAGAGACCCAGTACTTC

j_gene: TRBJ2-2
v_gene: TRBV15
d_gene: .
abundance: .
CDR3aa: CATSSRAGTGELFF
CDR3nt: TGTGCCACCAGCAGTCGCGCAGGCACCGGGGAGCTGTTTTTT

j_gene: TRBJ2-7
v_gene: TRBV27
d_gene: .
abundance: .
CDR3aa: CASSLAGETYEQYF
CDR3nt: TGTGCCAGCAGTTTAGCCGGGGAGACCTACGAGCAGTACTTC